These T cell receptor beta chains were read from a single sample in a study of blood T cell repertoires in COVID-19. Assay: immunoSEQ multiplex PCR; the TCRdb copy retains only in-frame clones and omits some. The sample lists around 310,000 clones; around 92% were seen once. The specimen sequenced was PBMCs or T cells enriched from blood (not recorded which). These receptors came from a woman in her twenties or thirties who had recovered from COVID-19. Both conserved end residues are part of each CDR3. The D gene is left open where the match is weak. A clone size is listed for some rows: how often the clone was seen (once, few, many), or a class if it is expanded.

>TRBD2|TRBV12-5|NA|TRBJ2-3
CASGLVIGLAGPYESRTDTQYF
TGTGCTAGTGGTTTGGTAATTGGGCTAGCGGGACCATATGAAAGCCGCACAGATACGCAGTATTTT
>TRBD2|TRBV5-4|NA|TRBJ2-1
CASSPSGKVYNEQFF
TGTGCCAGCAGCCCAAGCGGGAAGGTCTACAATGAGCAGTTCTTC
>TRBD2|TRBV5-1|NA|TRBJ2-1
CASKRTSGNNEQFF
TGCGCCAGCAAACGGACTAGCGGGAACAATGAGCAGTTCTTC
>TRBD1|TRBV6-1|NA|TRBJ2-5
CASSELGWGTGMETQYF
TGTGCCAGCAGTGAATTAGGATGGGGGACAGGGATGGAGACCCAGTACTTC
>NA|TRBV18|NA|TRBJ1-4
CASSPRRWRWHSNEKLFF
TGTGCCAGCTCACCACGACGATGGAGGTGGCACTCTAATGAAAAACTGTTTTTT
>NA|TRBV7-9|NA|TRBJ1-5
CASSTGQQNQPQHF
TGTGCCAGCAGCACTGGACAGCAGAATCAGCCCCAGCATTTT
>TRBD1|TRBV2|NA|TRBJ1-1
CASSRQGNTEAFF
TGTGCCAGCAGTCGACAGGGAAACACTGAAGCTTTCTTT
>NA|TRBV15|NA|TRBJ2-7
CATSRDREHEQYF
TGTGCCACCAGCAGAGATCGGGAGCACGAGCAGTACTTC
>NA|TRBV5-1|few|TRBJ2-5
CASSSHLGGETQYF
TGCGCCAGCAGCTCCCACCTTGGGGGGGAGACCCAGTACTTC
>TRBD1|TRBV7-6|NA|TRBJ1-6
CASSSGQGMNSPLHF
TGTGCCAGCAGCTCAGGACAGGGGATGAATTCACCCCTCCACTTT
>TRBD1|TRBV28|few|TRBJ1-2
CASSIQGTYGYTF
TGTGCCAGCAGTATACAGGGGACCTATGGCTACACCTTC
>NA|TRBV29-1|once|TRBJ1-1
CSVKGRLNTEAFF
TGCAGCGTTAAAGGGAGGTTGAACACTGAAGCTTTCTTT
>TRBD1|TRBV29-1|NA|TRBJ1-3
CSAKTGGRNTIYF
TGCAGCGCAAAGACAGGGGGGAGGAACACCATATATTTT
>NA|TRBV5-8|NA|TRBJ2-5
CASSFHRQETQYF
TGTGCCAGCAGCTTTCATCGGCAAGAGACCCAGTACTTC
>NA|TRBV19|NA|TRBJ1-5
CASSIGAGQGSNQPQHF
TGTGCCAGTAGTATAGGAGCAGGTCAGGGGAGCAATCAGCCCCAGCATTTT
>TRBD1|TRBV7-9|NA|TRBJ1-2
CASSAQGAFLGYTF
TGTGCCAGCAGCGCACAGGGGGCGTTCCTGGGATACACCTTC
>TRBD2|TRBV4-2|once|TRBJ2-7
CASSQDRESGRRYEQYF
TGTGCCAGCAGCCAAGACAGGGAAAGCGGGAGAAGGTACGAGCAGTACTTC
>TRBD2|TRBV27|NA|TRBJ2-7
CASSFLVAGAVDEQYF
TGTGCCAGCAGTTTCCTAGTAGCGGGAGCCGTCGACGAGCAGTACTTC
>NA|TRBV6-5|NA|TRBJ2-3
CASSKELSTDTQYF
TGTGCCAGCAGCAAGGAGTTAAGCACAGATACGCAGTATTTT
>NA|TRBV18|NA|TRBJ1-1
CASSTGGWTEAFF
TGTGCCAGCTCGACCGGAGGGTGGACTGAAGCTTTCTTT
>TRBD1|TRBV13|NA|TRBJ2-7
CASSATTGRTYEQYF
TGTGCCAGCAGCGCCACGACAGGGAGAACCTACGAGCAGTACTTC
>NA|TRBV10-1|NA|TRBJ1-6
CARRGAYNSPLHF
TGCGCCCGTCGGGGGGCTTATAATTCACCCCTCCACTTT
>TRBD1|TRBV7-2|NA|TRBJ1-2
CASSFTGTGEGYTF
TGTGCCAGCAGCTTCACCGGGACAGGGGAAGGCTACACCTTC
>TRBD1|TRBV6-5|NA|TRBJ2-7
CASSYRDRGLREQYF
TGTGCCAGCAGTTATAGGGACAGGGGGCTTCGGGAGCAGTACTTC
>NA|TRBV19|NA|TRBJ2-1
CASSINPADNEQFF
TGTGCCAGTAGTATAAACCCAGCGGACAATGAGCAGTTCTTC
>NA|TRBV7-9|once|TRBJ1-1
CASSLVFGRGVFMNTEAFF
TGTGCCAGCAGCTTAGTTTTCGGCAGGGGAGTTTTTATGAACACTGAAGCTTTCTTT
>NA|TRBV19|NA|TRBJ1-5
CASSILAGESQPQHF
TGTGCCAGTAGTATCCTGGCAGGGGAAAGTCAGCCCCAGCATTTT
>NA|TRBV18|NA|TRBJ2-4
CASSPGLLADIQYF
TGTGCCAGCTCACCAGGACTTCTTGCGGACATTCAGTACTTC
>NA|TRBV28|NA|TRBJ1-5
CASSPGFGSEEQPQHF
TGTGCCAGCAGTCCCGGGTTTGGGTCGGAGGAACAGCCCCAGCATTTT
>NA|TRBV18|NA|TRBJ1-1
CASSPFAEPNTEAFF
TGTGCCAGCTCACCATTCGCAGAACCGAACACTGAAGCTTTCTTT
>TRBD1|TRBV9|NA|TRBJ2-3
CAGSTGVNSDTQYF
TGTGCCGGAAGTACAGGGGTTAATTCAGATACGCAGTATTTT
>NA|TRBV6-6|NA|TRBJ2-7
CASSFPDRVGEQYF
TGTGCCAGCAGTTTCCCCGACAGAGTTGGCGAGCAGTACTTC
>TRBD1|TRBV27|NA|TRBJ1-5
CASSPHHKTGTARASNQPQHF
TGTGCCAGCAGTCCCCACCACAAAACCGGGACAGCCAGAGCTAGCAATCAGCCCCAGCATTTT
>TRBD2|TRBV3-1/TRBV3-2|NA|TRBJ2-3
CASSQDAQREVSTDTQYF
TGTGCCAGCAGCCAAGATGCCCAGCGGGAGGTGAGCACAGATACGCAGTATTTT
>TRBD1|TRBV6-5|NA|TRBJ1-1
CASSYWTGGWAEAFF
TGTGCCAGCAGTTACTGGACAGGGGGCTGGGCTGAAGCTTTCTTT
>NA|TRBV7-2|NA|TRBJ1-6
CASSLAGGMNSPLHF
TGTGCCAGCAGCCTCGCGGGGGGTATGAATTCACCCCTCCACTTT
>NA|TRBV20-1|once|TRBJ2-7
CSASIRVSSYEQYF
TGCAGTGCTAGTATCAGGGTATCTTCCTACGAGCAGTACTTC
>TRBD1|TRBV11-2|NA|TRBJ1-1
CASSFTGTGMNTEAFF
TGTGCCAGCAGCTTCACCGGGACAGGGATGAACACTGAAGCTTTCTTT
>NA|TRBV30|NA|TRBJ1-2
CAWSSDGLYYGYTF
TGTGCCTGGAGTTCGGACGGACTTTACTATGGCTACACCTTC
>NA|TRBV9|NA|TRBJ2-5
CASSVDSGRAKETQYF
TGTGCCAGCAGCGTAGACTCTGGGCGGGCAAAAGAGACCCAGTACTTC
>TRBD1|TRBV6-5|NA|TRBJ2-2
CASSYGTVNTGELFF
TGTGCCAGCAGTTACGGGACAGTTAACACCGGGGAGCTGTTTTTT
>TRBD2|TRBV5-1|NA|TRBJ2-1
CASSLRSTSGTKSYNEQFF
TGCGCCAGCAGCTTGCGATCGACTAGCGGGACCAAGTCCTACAATGAGCAGTTCTTC
>TRBD2|TRBV27|NA|TRBJ2-1
CASSSRRLAAFHNEQFF
TGTGCCAGCAGTTCCCGTCGTCTAGCGGCTTTCCATAATGAGCAGTTCTTC
>NA|TRBV18|NA|TRBJ2-7
CASSPNYHEQYF
TGTGCCAGCTCACCGAACTACCATGAGCAGTACTTC
>NA|TRBV19|NA|TRBJ1-2
CASSIVQGNYGYTF
TGTGCCAGTAGTATTGTCCAGGGGAACTATGGCTACACCTTC
>TRBD1|TRBV16|once|TRBJ1-1
CASSQRPTGDNTEAFF
TGTGCCAGCAGCCAAAGACCGACAGGGGATAACACTGAAGCTTTCTTT
>NA|TRBV28|NA|TRBJ1-1
CASSLQGEAFF
TGTGCCAGCAGTTTGCAGGGTGAAGCTTTCTTT
>NA|TRBV6-5|NA|TRBJ1-2
CASSLGGRRGYTF
TGTGCCAGCAGTTTAGGGGGTCGAAGGGGCTACACCTTC
>NA|TRBV3-1/TRBV3-2|NA|TRBJ1-1
CASSQSFNTEAFF
TGTGCCAGCAGCCAGAGTTTCAACACTGAAGCTTTCTTT
>TRBD1|TRBV24-1|NA|TRBJ2-5
CATSEYGTDFGETQYF
TGTGCCACCAGTGAATACGGGACAGACTTCGGCGAGACCCAGTACTTC
>TRBD2|TRBV15|NA|TRBJ2-3
CATSRGAGETDTQYF
TGTGCCACCAGCAGAGGAGCGGGAGAGACAGATACGCAGTATTTT
>NA|TRBV1|NA|TRBJ2-1
CTSSQAWTSGRASSYNEQFF
TGCACCAGCAGCCAAGCGTGGACTAGCGGGAGGGCCAGCTCCTACAATGAGCAGTTCTTC
>NA|TRBV7-2|few|TRBJ2-3
CASSRNTDTQYF
TGTGCCAGCAGCCGCAACACGGATACGCAGTATTTT
>TRBD1|TRBV19|NA|TRBJ2-4
CASRDIGTGGIQYF
TGTGCCAGTAGGGACATCGGGACAGGGGGCATTCAGTACTTC
>NA|TRBV9|NA|TRBJ1-2
CASDTDFSSDLENYGYTF
TGTGCCAGCGACACCGATTTTAGTTCTGATTTGGAAAACTATGGCTACACCTTC
>NA|TRBV6-5|NA|TRBJ1-5
CASSYSPGNQPQHF
TGTGCCAGCAGTTACTCGCCGGGTAATCAGCCCCAGCATTTT
>NA|TRBV6-5|NA|TRBJ2-7
CASSYGGTSPYEQYF
TGTGCCAGCAGTTACGGGGGGACTTCACCCTACGAGCAGTACTTC
>TRBD1|TRBV15|NA|TRBJ2-7
CATSRRGTGGYEQYF
TGTGCCACCAGCAGGAGGGGGACAGGGGGCTACGAGCAGTACTTC
>NA|TRBV2|NA|TRBJ2-6
CASSSRSGANVLTF
TGTGCCAGCAGTTCGCGCTCTGGGGCCAACGTCCTGACTTTC